This T cell receptor (beta chain) was identified in a study of spatial heterogeneity in lung cancer. Findings and caveats of the study: Regional and ubiquitous nonsynonymous mutations were tracked by counts of regional and ubiquitous expanded TCRs, respectively. Mutation tallies in tumors tracked expanded intratumoral alpha and beta TCR counts.

By proportion, this clonotype is medium-sized (0.01 to 0.1%). Its target is unknown. CDR1 SGHVS and CDR2 FNYEAQ come from the germline V gene. CDR3 length: 14 amino acids. Between the trimmed V and J ends, which lost 1 base and 4 bases, there was a span of 8 bases. The library protocol tagged each TCR cDNA with a unique molecular identifier. A single record per CDR3 protein comes from TCRdb applying MiXCR to the 5' RACE reads. This table holds about 8,100 distinct CDR3 sequences, 5% to 6% found once. The time point was: sample taken at primary tumor resection. This chain uses TRBV7-6 with TRBJ2-1; D unclear. The sequencing here drew on lung tumor tissue, taken at surgery. The sequence was collected from a male donor with early-stage non-small cell lung cancer. This chain's CDR3 is CASSLGGVYNEQFF. Here the CDR3 DNA reads TGTGCCAGCAGCTTAGGAGGCGTTTACAATGAGCAGTTCTTC.